This T cell receptor beta chain was found in a study of blood T cell repertoires in COVID-19. Study context: The study drew acute and convalescent COVID-19 samples from the United States, Italy and Spain. The analysed material was cDNA or gDNA that came from T cells, B-cell-depleted T cells, or PBMCs.

Original analysis: Reference gene primer amplification gave nucleated cell count estimates. The assay was immunoSEQ multiplex PCR, and TCRdb's table has in-frame clones only and misses some. V and J calls and clone size come straight from that table; D and trimming were deduced from the DNA. The sample has approximately 100,000 clones, about 85% seen once. The V and J ends lost 7 bases and 2 bases respectively, with 11 bases between them. From germline, CDR1 is MNHEY and CDR2 SVGAGI. The CDR3 runs to 13 residues. This clone was detected only a few times. This sequence originates from an elderly woman with acute or convalescent COVID-19. The rearrangement links TRBV6-5 to TRBJ2-5, with D possibly TRBD2 on 5 matching bases. Sequenced: peripheral blood. CDR3 in amino acids: CASTVPGQETQYF. The CDR3 DNA is TGTGCCAGCACCGTACCGGGGCAAGAGACCCAGTACTTC.